This passage covers 3 T cell receptor beta chains from one sample sequenced in a study of blood T cells in healthy people across ages. Next came a second PCR, run for about 7 to 12 cycles, which used a sample-barcoded 5' primer along with a J-beta primer mix. From the 5' RACE reads, TCRdb called clonotypes with MiXCR, one entry per CDR3 protein. Of about 1 million distinct CDR3 sequences in the sample, over 35% were seen once. The sample taken for sequencing was blood. The receptors come from a woman aged 55-75 years in good health.

Only a few counts were recorded for this clonotype. V and J are TRBV12-3 or TRBV12-4 and TRBJ2-1; no reliable D call. This CDR3 is built from 13 residues. V gave up 10 bases and J gave up 0 bases, with 10 bases separating them. The CDR3 nucleotides read TGTGCCATTGGGATCGGCTCCTACAATGAGCAGTTCTTC. Protein: CAIGIGSYNEQFF.

The chain is built from TRBV28 and TRBJ2-5, with D tentatively TRBD1 or TRBD2 (5 bases each). The J call is uncertain, as TRBJ2-7 better fits the DNA end. The CDR3 is made up of 11 amino acids. The germline V gene has CDR1 MDHEN and CDR2 SYDVKM. The CDR3 sequence is CASGEGYEQYF. In nucleotides, the CDR3 is TGTGCCAGCGGTGAGGGGTACGAGCAGTACTTC.

In its sample, this clonotype was seen many times. The chain is built from TRBV10-3 and TRBJ2-7; tentatively, D is TRBD1 (6 bases). The length of the CDR3 is 14 residues. The V and J ends lost 6 bases and 0 bases respectively, with 12 bases between them. Per germline, CDR1 ENHRY and CDR2 SYGVKD. CDR3 protein: CAIRGAGNSYEQYF. CDR3 coding DNA: TGTGCCATCAGGGGGGCAGGAAACTCCTACGAGCAGTACTTC.